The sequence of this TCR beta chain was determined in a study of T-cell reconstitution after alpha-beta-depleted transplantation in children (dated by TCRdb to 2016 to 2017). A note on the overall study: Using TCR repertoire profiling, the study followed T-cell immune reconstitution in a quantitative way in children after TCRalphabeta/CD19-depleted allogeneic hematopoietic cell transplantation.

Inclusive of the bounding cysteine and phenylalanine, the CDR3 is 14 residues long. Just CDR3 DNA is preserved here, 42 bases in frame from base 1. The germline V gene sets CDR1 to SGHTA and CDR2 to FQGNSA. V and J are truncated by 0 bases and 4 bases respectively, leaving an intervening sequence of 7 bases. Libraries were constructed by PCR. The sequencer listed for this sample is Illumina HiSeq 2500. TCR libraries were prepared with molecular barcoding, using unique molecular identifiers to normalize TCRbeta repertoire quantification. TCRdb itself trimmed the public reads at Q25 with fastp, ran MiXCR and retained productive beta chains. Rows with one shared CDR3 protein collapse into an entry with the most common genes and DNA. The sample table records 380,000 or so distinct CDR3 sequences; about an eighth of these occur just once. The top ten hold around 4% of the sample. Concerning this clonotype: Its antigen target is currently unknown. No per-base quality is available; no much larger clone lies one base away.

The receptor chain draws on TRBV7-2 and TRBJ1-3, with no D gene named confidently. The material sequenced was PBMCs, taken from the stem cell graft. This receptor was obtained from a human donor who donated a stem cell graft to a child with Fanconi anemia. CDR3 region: CASSLAPGGNTIYF. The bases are TGTGCCAGCAGCTTAGCCCCGGGGGGAAACACCATATATTTT.